The 20 T cell receptor beta chains below were found in one sample sequenced in a study of response to subunit inactivated influenza vaccine. TCRdb used MiXCR to reprocess the RT-PCR reads, holding one entry per CDR3 protein. Here the sample spans 180,000 or so distinct CDR3 sequences, roughly 12% being singletons. The sample was also reused in another study, on T cells expressing NK-cell markers. That work states: 5'RACE template switching built TCR beta cDNA with unique molecular identifiers.

Sample: CD8+ T cells sorted from PBMCs, taken roughly 12 days after vaccination. These receptors were obtained from a man in his forties or fifties who received an inactivated influenza vaccine.

The table lists this clonotype with a few counts. This chain joins TRBV2 and TRBJ1-1, with a tentative D call TRBD1 (5 bases). From germline, CDR1 is SNHLY and CDR2 FYNNEI. V was pared by 4 bases and J by 4 bases, with 16 bases between. This CDR3 comprises 15 residues. This CDR3 reads CASSVGAPGGTEAFF. The CDR3 region has the DNA TGTGCCAGCAGTGTCGGGGCCCCGGGGGGCACTGAAGCTTTCTTT.

This clonotype was recorded a few times. The rearrangement joins TRBV11-3 to TRBJ2-3; D not certain. The CDR3 totals 14 residues. Per germline, CDR1 SGHNT and CDR2 YENEEA. V was trimmed by 5 bases and J by 1 base, leaving 10 bases between them. The CDR3 DNA sequence: TGTGCCAGCAGCGAGGCCGTGGGCACAGATACGCAGTATTTT. Translated, it gives CASSEAVGTDTQYF.

The CDR3 is CASRLELNTEAFF. The CDR3 region has the DNA TGTGCCAGCAGGCTAGAACTGAACACTGAAGCTTTCTTT. The J gene is TRBJ1-1, the V gene TRBV6-1; D call uncertain. Trimming removed 6 bases at V and 0 bases at J, with 8 bases between. The CDR3 sequence is 13 residues long. Germline V CDR1 and CDR2: MNHNS, SASEGT.

There are many counts of this clonotype. The chain carries TRBV6-5 and TRBJ1-4, with D possibly TRBD1 on 6 matching bases. The CDR3 contains 15 residues. CDR1 is MNHEY, CDR2 SVGAGI, per germline. Trimming took off 0 bases at V and 8 bases at J, with 13 bases between the two ends. Written as DNA, the CDR3 is TGTGCCAGCAGTTACTCGGGGGGGGGCTCAGAAAAACTGTTTTTT. Translation gives CASSYSGGGSEKLFF.

This clonotype was seen a few times. In DNA, the CDR3 is TGCAGTGCAGAAGGGGCGCTCTACAATGAGCAGTTCTTC. It is translated as CSAEGALYNEQFF. The chain is built from TRBV20-1 and TRBJ2-1, with D possibly being TRBD1 (5 bases). V gave up 6 bases and J gave up 3 bases, with 12 bases separating them. In germline, CDR1 is DFQATT, CDR2 SNEGSKA (reference sequence). The CDR3 runs to 13 residues.

This chain joins TRBV28 and TRBJ2-2; D ambiguous. CDR1 is MDHEN and CDR2 is SYDVKM in the germline V gene. The CDR3 consists of 14 residues. V was cut by 5 bases and J by 7 bases, with 14 bases left in between. CDR3 sequence reads: CASSPSESGGELFF. CDR3 in DNA: TGTGCCAGCAGTCCCTCGGAGTCGGGCGGGGAGCTGTTTTTT.

This rearrangement joins TRBV13 to TRBJ2-7; TRBD1 agrees at 7 bases. V shed 5 bases, J shed 3 bases, and the junction held 13 bases outside the gene matches. The CDR3 sequence is 16 residues long. The germline V gene has CDR1 PRHDT and CDR2 FYEKMQ (reference sequence). The CDR3 DNA follows: TGTGCCAGCAGCCCCGCCCGGACAGGTGATGGCTACGAGCAGTACTTC. It yields the protein CASSPARTGDGYEQYF.

V and J are TRBV7-6 and TRBJ2-1, with a weak D call TRBD2 (6 bases). The germline V gene encodes CDR1 SGHVS and CDR2 FNYEAQ. The CDR3 loop spans 18 amino acids. V lost 6 bases and J lost 1, with 22 bases in between. The DNA of the CDR3 is TGTGCCAGCAGTAATCCCTCTCGGGGCGGGACTTCCTACAATGAGCAGTTCTTC. Amino acid sequence: CASSNPSRGGTSYNEQFF.

The chain has TRBV11-2 and TRBJ2-7; D is ambiguous. The germline V and J ends were trimmed by 0 bases and 12 bases, with 12 bases remaining between them. The CDR3 is made up of 12 amino acids. In germline, CDR1 is SGHAT, CDR2 FQNNGV. CDR3 loop: CASSLEVLGRYF. DNA for the CDR3: TGTGCCAGCAGCTTAGAGGTCCTCGGCCGGTACTTC.

The chain combines TRBV7-2 with TRBJ2-3; tentatively, D is TRBD2 (7 bases). The CDR3 contains 14 residues. Germline V gives CDR1 SGHTA, CDR2 FQGNSA. V was trimmed by 3 bases and J by 6 bases, leaving 13 bases between them. The CDR3: CASSFGGPRDTQYF. The DNA for the CDR3 is TGTGCCAGCAGCTTCGGGGGGCCCAGGGATACGCAGTATTTT.

A few counts support this clonotype. This chain links TRBV6-6 with TRBJ1-2; D remains ambiguous. Germline V gene lookup returns CDR1 MNHNY and CDR2 SVGAGI (reference sequence). This CDR3 has 12 residues. V lost 7 bases to trimming and J lost 2 bases, with 8 bases between them. The CDR3 nucleotides read TGTGCCAGCACCAAGGGCAACTATGGCTACACCTTC. Its protein product is CASTKGNYGYTF.

The count of this clonotype is one. This chain uses TRBV4-3 with TRBJ1-6, with TRBD1 matching 9 bases. Trimming at V came to 0 bases and at J to 10 bases, leaving 7 bases not matched to a gene. Per germline, CDR1 LGHNA and CDR2 YSLEER. This CDR3 is 16 amino acids long. CDR3 sequence: CASSQDPGTGQSPLHF. CDR3 sequence (DNA): TGCGCCAGCAGCCAAGACCCAGGGACAGGGCAGTCACCCCTCCACTTT.

This chain uses TRBV19 with TRBJ2-7; D unresolved. Trimming pared 0 bases from V and 0 bases from J, leaving 6 bases between. CDR1 is LNHDA, CDR2 SQIVND, per germline (reference sequence). This CDR3 comprises 14 residues. The CDR3: CASSIEPNSYEQYF. The CDR3 region has the DNA TGTGCCAGTAGTATAGAGCCCAACTCCTACGAGCAGTACTTC.

The CDR3: CASSLVWAGTTDTQYF. The CDR3 bases are TGTGCCAGCAGCTTAGTGTGGGCCGGTACCACAGATACGCAGTATTTT. V and J are TRBV7-2 and TRBJ2-3; D not certain. V was pared by 1 base and J by 2 bases, with 13 bases between. The CDR3 covers 16 residues. Germline lookup yields CDR1 SGHTA and CDR2 FQGNSA.

This clonotype was seen more than once but under ten times. This chain uses TRBV28 with TRBJ2-2, with 7 bases fitting TRBD2. This CDR3 has 17 residues. With 1 base clipped from V and 3 bases from J, the junction kept 8 bases outside the gene matches. Germline V gene sequence: CDR1 MDHEN, CDR2 SYDVKM. CDR3 bases: TGTGCCAGCAGTTTATTCGACAGCGGGATCCACACCGGGGAGCTGTTTTTT. Translated, it gives CASSLFDSGIHTGELFF.

This clonotype has at least ten counts. V is TRBV9 and J is TRBJ2-1; either TRBD1 or TRBD2 may fit D (5 bases each). Trimming removed 4 bases at V and 5 bases at J, with 10 bases between. Germline CDR1 reads SGDLS; CDR2 reads YYNGEE. This CDR3 region has 13 residues. Here the CDR3 reads CASSTGPHNEQFF. DNA for the CDR3: TGTGCCAGCAGCACGGGACCCCACAATGAGCAGTTCTTC.

This clonotype was recorded at least ten times. The chain uses TRBV7-9 and TRBJ2-2, with D perhaps matching TRBD1 or TRBD2 (6 bases each). Germline CDR1 SEHNR, CDR2 FQNEAQ (reference sequence). The CDR3 loop spans 15 amino acids. Trimming left V 3 bases short and J 1 base short, with 9 bases between. In DNA form, the CDR3 reads TGTGCCAGCAGCTTCGGGGGCGTGAACACCGGGGAGCTGTTTTTT. Translation: CASSFGGVNTGELFF.

The chain employs TRBV27 and TRBJ2-1, with D tentatively TRBD2 (5 bases). CDR3 length equals 13 residues. From germline, CDR1 is MNHEY and CDR2 SMNVEV (reference sequence). V shed 7 bases and J shed 5 bases, with 12 bases lying between them. The CDR3 coding sequence is TGTGCCAGCACCACGGACTCTGACAATGAGCAGTTCTTC. Protein: CASTTDSDNEQFF.

The rearrangement joins TRBV7-2 to TRBJ2-7, with D possibly matching TRBD2 (5 bases). The CDR3 has 14 residues. Germline CDR1 and CDR2: SGHTA and FQGNSA. V lost 2 bases and J lost 6, with 14 bases in between. The CDR3, as DNA: TGTGCCAGCAGCTTACCTAGCTTGGACTCCGAGCAGTACTTC. Amino acid sequence: CASSLPSLDSEQYF.

This clonotype was recorded a few times. The gene calls are TRBV7-9 and TRBJ2-7, with 7 bases lining up with TRBD1. The CDR3 totals 16 residues. The germline V gene encodes CDR1 SEHNR and CDR2 FQNEAQ (reference sequence). J gave up 4 bases and V 5 bases, and 14 bases lay outside the gene matches. CDR3 loop: CASSQPSRDSLYEQYF. CDR3 bases: TGTGCCAGCAGCCAACCCTCACGGGACAGTTTATACGAGCAGTACTTC. The full variable domain, with the rest looked up from reference TRBV7-9 and TRBJ2-7, is DTGVSQNPRHKITKRGQNVTFRCDPISEHNRLYWYRQTLGQGPEFLTYFQNEAQLEKSRLLSDRFSAERPKGSFSTLEIQRTEQGDSAMYLCASSQPSRDSLYEQYFGPGTRLTVT.